One sample yielded the 8 T cell receptor beta chains listed below, sequenced in a study of blood T cell repertoires in COVID-19. The protocol was immunoSEQ multiplex PCR, while the TCRdb copy is restricted to in-frame clones and leaves out a portion. The table shows tens of thousands of clones, with 77% occurring only once. Sequencing was performed on peripheral blood. All receptors come from a woman in her seventies with acute or convalescent COVID-19.

This clone was seen repeatedly, ten times or more. The J gene is TRBJ1-6, the V gene TRBV10-3; no definite D call. Germline V CDR1 and CDR2: ENHRY, SYGVKD. Deletions cut 6 bases from V and 5 bases from J, with 14 bases between. The CDR3 is made up of 15 amino acids. The CDR3 region is CAISQSGSNNSPLHF. CDR3 sequence (DNA): TGTGCCATCAGCCAGTCCGGGAGCAATAATTCACCCCTCCACTTT.

As regards this clone: At the DNA level, this CDR3 is encoded by other sequences in the same sample as well. The chain couples TRBV12-3 or TRBV12-4 to TRBJ1-6; the D is unclear. The CDR3 has 12 residues. The ends were cut back, 6 bases at V and 12 bases at J, with 12 bases in the middle. CDR3 bases: TGTGCCAGCAGAATGAGACACCGACCCCTCCACTTT. Its protein is CASRMRHRPLHF.

There are many counts of this clone. V gene TRBV27 combines with J gene TRBJ2-2, with D unclear. CDR3 size: 16 residues. The ends were cut back, 6 bases at V and 0 bases at J, with 14 bases in the middle. Germline V gene lookup returns CDR1 MNHEY and CDR2 SMNVEV (reference sequence). The CDR3 loop is CASSYRLSPNTGELFF. CDR3 coding DNA: TGTGCCAGCAGCTACCGACTTTCCCCGAACACCGGGGAGCTGTTTTTT.

This rearrangement joins TRBV7-9 to TRBJ2-3, with 10 bases lining up with TRBD2. The CDR3 totals 16 residues. The junction had 6 bases not matched to a gene; V was cut back by 1 base and J by 5 bases. Germline CDR1 and CDR2: SEHNR and FQNEAQ (reference sequence). CDR3: CASSLGPSGRVDTQYF. CDR3 DNA sequence: TGTGCCAGCAGCTTAGGGCCTAGCGGGAGAGTAGATACGCAGTATTTT.

This clone was counted only a few times. The chain employs TRBV4-1 and TRBJ1-6, with 9 bases lining up with TRBD1. Germline V lookup: CDR1 MGHRA, CDR2 YSYEKL. The length of the CDR3 is 16 residues. The ends lost 0 bases at V and 8 bases at J; junction bases unmatched: 5. CDR3 nucleotides: TGCGCCAGCAGCCAAGAGGGGACAGGGAGGGATTCACCCCTCCACTTT. Translating gives CASSQEGTGRDSPLHF.

This sequence joins TRBV5-1 and TRBJ2-5, with 15 bases fitting TRBD2. Germline V gives CDR1 SGHRS, CDR2 YFSETQ. This CDR3 comprises 18 residues. Losses at the gene ends were 0 bases for V and 4 bases for J; bases not matched to a gene: 7. CDR3 amino acids: CASSLAPGLAGGPETQYF. CDR3 coding DNA: TGCGCCAGCAGCTTGGCCCCGGGACTAGCGGGAGGCCCAGAGACCCAGTACTTC.

This chain uses TRBV11-2 with TRBJ2-1; D uncertain. The CDR3 runs 13 residues. Trimming took off 2 bases at V and 7 bases at J, with 9 bases between the two ends. CDR1 and CDR2 (germline): SGHAT, FQNNGV. The CDR3 nucleotides are TGTGCCAGCAGCTTACTAGTTGTTAATGAGCAGTTCTTC. It yields the protein CASSLLVVNEQFF.

The chain is built from TRBV15 and TRBJ2-5, with D possibly matching TRBD1 (5 bases). Germline loops: CDR1 LNHNV, CDR2 YYDKDF (reference sequence). The V end was cut by 6 bases, the J end by 4 bases, with 6 bases between. The CDR3 consists of 11 residues. Written as DNA, the CDR3 is TGTGCCACCAGTACAGGAGAGACCCAGTACTTC. This encodes CATSTGETQYF.